This TCR beta chain derives from a study of PD-1 blockade in classical Hodgkin lymphoma. In the study overall: It was nivolumab at 3 mg/kg, given intravenously every 2 weeks, that patients received. Study-level findings and limits: A reduction in baseline TCR diversity was reportedly seen in newly diagnosed patients relative to healthy donors.

The assay was immunoSEQ multiplex PCR, and TCRdb's table has in-frame clones only and misses some. Of about 90,000 clones in the sample, approximately 90% were seen once. Remarks on this clone: Its antigen is as yet unknown.

Germline V gene lookup returns CDR1 MNHNY and CDR2 SVGAGI (reference sequence). V lost 5 bases, J lost 8 bases, and 7 bases stayed unmatched. The CDR3 runs 15 residues. Time point of the sample: cycle 4 day 1 (C4D1), after five to seven weeks of nivolumab. There was relapse after autologous stem cell transplantation in every patient, and there was variation in brentuximab vedotin exposure. This specimen consisted of peripheral blood mononuclear cells (PBMCs), obtained before the fourth cycle of nivolumab. The chain employs TRBV6-6 and TRBJ2-1, with TRBD2 matching 12 bases. This TCR came from a human donor with classical Hodgkin lymphoma. CDR3 DNA: TGTGCCAGCAGTATGACTAGCGGGGGTCTATATGAGCAGTTCTTC. Protein: CASSMTSGGLYEQFF.